The entry that follows covers one T cell receptor (beta chain) sequence. Other nucleotide sequences from this sample produce the same CDR3. This specimen comes from a study of blood T cell repertoires in COVID-19. This CDR3 contains 15 residues. Losses at the gene ends were 6 bases for V and 1 base for J; bases not matched to a gene: 4. Germline loops: CDR1 MDHEN, CDR2 SYDVKM. As originally analysed: Cell counts per sample came from amplifying reference gene primers. Profiling relied on immunoSEQ multiplex PCR, and the TCRdb table lists in-frame clones only, not all of them. The DNA gave D and trimming, while V, J and clone size come from that table. The sample consists of roughly 220,000 clones, roughly 88% of them appearing once.

The rearrangement uses TRBV28 and TRBJ2-3; 10 bases are a match to TRBD2. This TCR was recovered from a woman aged 45 to 65 with acute COVID-19. The sequenced sample consisted of PBMCs or T cells enriched from blood (not recorded which). CDR3 residues: CASRLAGAGTDTQYF. The CDR3 region has the DNA TGTGCCAGCAGGCTAGCGGGAGCCGGCACAGATACGCAGTATTTT.